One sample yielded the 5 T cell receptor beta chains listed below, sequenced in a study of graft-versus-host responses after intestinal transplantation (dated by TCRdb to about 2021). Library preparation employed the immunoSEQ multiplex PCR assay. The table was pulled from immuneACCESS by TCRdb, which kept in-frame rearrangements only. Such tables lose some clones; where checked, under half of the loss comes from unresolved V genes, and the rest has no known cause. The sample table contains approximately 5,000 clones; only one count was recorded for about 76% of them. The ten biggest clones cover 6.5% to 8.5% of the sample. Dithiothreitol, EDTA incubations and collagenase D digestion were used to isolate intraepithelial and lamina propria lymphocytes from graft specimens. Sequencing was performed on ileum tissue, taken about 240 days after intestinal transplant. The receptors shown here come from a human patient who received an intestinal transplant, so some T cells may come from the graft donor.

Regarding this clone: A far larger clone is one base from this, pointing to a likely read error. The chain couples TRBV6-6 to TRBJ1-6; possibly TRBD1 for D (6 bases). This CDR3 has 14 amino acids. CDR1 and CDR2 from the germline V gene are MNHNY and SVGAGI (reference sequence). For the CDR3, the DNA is TGTTCCAGCAGTTACGGGGACACGGTTTCACCCCTCCACTTT. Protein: CSSSYGDTVSPLHF.

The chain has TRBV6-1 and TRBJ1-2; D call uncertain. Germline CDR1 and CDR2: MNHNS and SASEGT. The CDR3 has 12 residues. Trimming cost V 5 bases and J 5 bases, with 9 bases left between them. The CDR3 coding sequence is TGTGCCAGCAGTCCGTTCGCGTATGGCTACACCTTC. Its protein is CASSPFAYGYTF.

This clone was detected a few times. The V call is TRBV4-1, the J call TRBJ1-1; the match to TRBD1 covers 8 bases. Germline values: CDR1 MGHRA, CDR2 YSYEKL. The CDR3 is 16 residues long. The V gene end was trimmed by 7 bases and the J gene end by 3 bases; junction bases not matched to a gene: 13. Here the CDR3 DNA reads TGCGCCAGCACCCGAGGACAGGGAAAGACGGACACTGAAGCTTTCTTT. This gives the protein CASTRGQGKTDTEAFF.

The CDR3: CASRGTWGPNYGYTF. CDR3 nucleotide sequence: TGTGCCAGCAGAGGAACATGGGGTCCTAACTATGGCTACACCTTC. The chain is built from TRBV21-1 and TRBJ1-2. TRBV21-1 is a listed pseudogene. CDR3 length: 15 residues.

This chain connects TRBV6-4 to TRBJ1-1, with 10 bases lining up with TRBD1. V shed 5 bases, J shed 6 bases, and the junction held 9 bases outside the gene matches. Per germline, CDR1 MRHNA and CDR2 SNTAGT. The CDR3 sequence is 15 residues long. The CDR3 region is CASSKTGGAVAEAFF. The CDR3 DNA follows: TGTGCCAGCAGTAAGACAGGGGGCGCGGTTGCTGAAGCTTTCTTT.